This T cell receptor beta chain was sequenced for a study of blood T cell repertoires in COVID-19. Study details: T cells, B-cell-depleted T cells, or PBMCs supplied cDNA or gDNA.

Some clones are missing from TCRdb's copy, which holds only in-frame ones; the method was immunoSEQ multiplex PCR. The profile shows approximately 300,000 clones, around 87% of them singletons. The CDR3 extends over 14 amino acids. The ends were cut back, 0 bases at V and 7 bases at J, with 9 bases in the middle. From germline, CDR1 is MNHEY and CDR2 SVGAGI. The origin of this receptor is a woman aged 40 to 50 with COVID-19, enrolled during active disease. The sample consisted of peripheral blood. The chain recombines TRBV6-5 with TRBJ2-2; tentatively, D is TRBD2 (5 bases). The CDR3, as DNA: TGTGCCAGCAGTTACTCGAGGGTAGTCGGGGAGCTGTTTTTT. It translates to CASSYSRVVGELFF.